Presented here are 7 T cell receptor beta chains from one specimen sequenced in a study of early T cells in non-severe SARS-CoV-2 infection. TCRdb passed the 5' RACE reads through MiXCR, listing each CDR3 protein once. The table shows more than 20,000 distinct CDR3 sequences, with 4.2% occurring only once. The specimen was whole blood. Every receptor here comes from an adult who was a healthcare worker with PCR-confirmed SARS-CoV-2 infection or an uninfected control (not recorded which).

In its sample, this clonotype was seen many times. The J gene is TRBJ1-1, the V gene TRBV18; TRBD1 might be the D (6 bases). Germline V gives CDR1 KGHSH, CDR2 LQKENI. Trimming cost V 1 base and J 5 bases, with 14 bases left between them. CDR3 length: 15 residues. The CDR3 sequence: CASSPLQGLGTEAFF. CDR3 DNA sequence: TGTGCCAGCTCACCACTTCAGGGGCTGGGGACTGAAGCTTTCTTT.

This clonotype has a count of ten or more. The genes are TRBV24-1 and TRBJ2-5, with D perhaps assigned TRBD1 or TRBD2 (6 bases each). Germline loops: CDR1 KGHDR, CDR2 SFDVKD. This CDR3 spans 15 amino acids. The V gene lost 4 bases and the J gene lost 2 bases, with 13 bases spanning the gap. CDR3 in amino acids: CATSETSGAQETQYF. CDR3 coding DNA: TGTGCCACCAGTGAGACTTCGGGGGCGCAAGAGACCCAGTACTTC.

The chain employs TRBV7-9 and TRBJ2-6; D unclear. Germline assignment: CDR1 SEHNR and CDR2 FQNEAQ (reference sequence). CDR3 length: 15 amino acids. V gave up 1 base and J gave up 1 base, with 5 bases separating them. CDR3 in DNA: TGTGCCAGCAGCTTAGTGGGGTCTGGGGCCAACGTCCTGACTTTC. Amino acids: CASSLVGSGANVLTF.

This clonotype has ten or more counts. This chain links TRBV28 with TRBJ2-7; D remains ambiguous. Germline-derived CDR1 and CDR2 are MDHEN and SYDVKM. The CDR3 is 14 amino acids. V was clipped by 2 bases and J by 2 bases, with 10 bases between them. The CDR3 nucleotides are TGTGCCAGCAGTTTACAAGGGAACACCTACGAGCAGTACTTC. Translated, it gives CASSLQGNTYEQYF.

In this sample, this clonotype turned up many times. The rearrangement joins TRBV10-3 to TRBJ2-7; 8 bases align to TRBD2. V dropped 0 bases and J dropped 7; count of bases not matched to a gene: 8. Germline CDR1 ENHRY, CDR2 SYGVKD. The CDR3 extends over 15 amino acids. The CDR3 region is CAISESNTSGREQYF. The CDR3, as DNA: TGTGCCATCAGTGAGTCGAATACTAGCGGAAGAGAGCAGTACTTC.

This clonotype was detected only a few times. The chain combines TRBV7-2 with TRBJ2-5; 11 bases match TRBD2. Germline V gene sequence: CDR1 SGHTA, CDR2 FQGNSA. The CDR3 covers 17 residues. J lost 9 bases, V lost 5 bases, and 17 bases had no gene match. The DNA for the CDR3 is TGTGCCAGCAGCCCAGGGCGTAGCGGGAGGGCGTTGGCGGCCCAGTACTTC. This gives the protein CASSPGRSGRALAAQYF.

The genes are TRBV20-1 and TRBJ2-1, with TRBD2 as a possible D gene (5 bases). The length of the CDR3 is 13 residues. Between the trimmed V and J ends, which lost 0 bases and 8 bases, there was a span of 11 bases. Germline V lookup: CDR1 DFQATT, CDR2 SNEGSKA (reference sequence). CDR3 region: CSARDPVGDEQFF. CDR3 bases: TGCAGTGCTAGAGATCCCGTCGGGGATGAGCAGTTCTTC.